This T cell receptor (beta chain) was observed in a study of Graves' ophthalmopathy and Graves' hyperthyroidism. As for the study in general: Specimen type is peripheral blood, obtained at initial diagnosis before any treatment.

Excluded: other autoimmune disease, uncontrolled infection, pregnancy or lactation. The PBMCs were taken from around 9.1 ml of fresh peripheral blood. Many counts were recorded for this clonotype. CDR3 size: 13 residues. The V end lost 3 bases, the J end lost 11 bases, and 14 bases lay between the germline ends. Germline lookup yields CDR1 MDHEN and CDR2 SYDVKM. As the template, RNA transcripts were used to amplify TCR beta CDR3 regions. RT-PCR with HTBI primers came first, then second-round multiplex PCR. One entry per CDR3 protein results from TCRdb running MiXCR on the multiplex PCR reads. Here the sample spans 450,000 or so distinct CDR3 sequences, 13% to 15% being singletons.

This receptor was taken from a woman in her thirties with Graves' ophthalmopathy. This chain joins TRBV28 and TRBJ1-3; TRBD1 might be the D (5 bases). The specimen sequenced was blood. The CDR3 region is CASSFTGRSAIYF. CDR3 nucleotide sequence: TGTGCCAGCAGTTTTACAGGTCGCTCCGCCATATATTTT.